The 19 T cell receptor beta chains below were found in one sample sequenced in a study of blood T cells in healthy people across ages. PCR was performed a second time for roughly 7 to 11 cycles using a sample-barcoded 5' primer and a J-beta primer mix. TCRdb independently ran MiXCR on the 5' RACE reads; one entry per CDR3 protein. The sample has about 800,000 distinct CDR3 sequences, about 47% seen once. The sequenced sample was blood. All receptors derive from a man older than 75 in good health.

The chain combines TRBV7-3 with TRBJ1-6; D is possibly TRBD1 (5 bases). This CDR3 has 16 residues. Trimming stripped 3 bases from V and 8 bases from J, with 17 bases between. Germline V CDR1 and CDR2: SGHTA, FQGTGA. The CDR3 DNA follows: TGTGCCAGCAGCTTGCAGGGCCGGGGTGGCTATTCACCCCTCCACTTT. It is translated as CASSLQGRGGYSPLHF.

The gene calls are TRBV28 and TRBJ2-7; 8 bases are a match to TRBD2. This CDR3 has 16 residues. V lost 6 bases, J lost 0 bases, and 10 bases stayed unmatched. Germline loops: CDR1 MDHEN, CDR2 SYDVKM. The CDR3, as DNA: TGTGCCAGCAGCCCCGGGGGGGGGCTCAGCTCCTACGAGCAGTACTTC. Protein sequence: CASSPGGGLSSYEQYF.

This clonotype turned up a few times. The chain employs TRBV15 and TRBJ2-2; 9 positions match TRBD2. With 5 bases clipped from V and 0 bases from J, the junction kept 4 bases outside the gene matches. This CDR3 has 16 amino acids. The germline CDR1 and CDR2 sequences are LNHNV and YYDKDF (reference sequence). The CDR3, as DNA: TGTGCCACCAGCGGTTTAGCGGGAGCGAACACCGGGGAGCTGTTTTTT. Its translation is CATSGLAGANTGELFF. Full variable domain (outside the CDR3, taken from reference TRBV15 and TRBJ2-2): DAMVIQNPRYQVTQFGKPVTLSCSQTLNHNVMYWYQQKSSQAPKLLFHYYDKDFNNEADTPDNFQSRRPNTSFCFLDIRSPGLGDTAMYLCATSGLAGANTGELFFGEGSRLTVL.

This clonotype was recorded only once. The chain has TRBV4-1 and TRBJ2-1; a weak D match, TRBD2 (6 bases). V shed 6 bases and J shed 10 bases, with 16 bases lying between them. This CDR3 contains 13 residues. CDR1 and CDR2 from the germline V gene are MGHRA and YSYEKL. CDR3 loop: CASSPRTRGEQFF. The DNA for the CDR3 is TGCGCCAGCAGTCCCCGGACCCGGGGGGAGCAGTTCTTC.

The rearrangement links TRBV25-1 to TRBJ2-3; 10 bases match TRBD2. The length of the CDR3 is 17 residues. J was trimmed by 0 bases and V by 5 bases; bases with no gene match: 8. The V gene's germline CDR1 is MGHDK and CDR2 SYGVNS. In DNA, the CDR3 is TGTGCCAGCAGTTCGCCTAGCGGGGGACCTAGCACAGATACGCAGTATTTT. Amino acid sequence: CASSSPSGGPSTDTQYF.

This clonotype was counted at least ten times. The rearrangement joins TRBV20-1 to TRBJ1-6, with 9 bases matching TRBD1. J lost 9 bases, V lost 0 bases, and 9 bases had no gene match. This CDR3 comprises 16 residues. Per the germline V gene, CDR1 is DFQATT and CDR2 is SNEGSKA (reference sequence). This CDR3 is CSARDPETGGFSPLHF. The CDR3 DNA is TGCAGTGCTAGAGATCCGGAGACAGGGGGATTTTCACCCCTCCACTTT.

Only one count was recorded for this clonotype. One junction end does not reproduce the germline sequence, and a read error may be involved. The chain carries TRBV12-3 or TRBV12-4 and TRBJ2-3, with D possibly being TRBD2 (6 bases). This CDR3 spans 17 amino acids. CDR3 sequence reads: CAGSGPTGAPSTDTQYF. Here the CDR3 DNA reads TGTGCCGGCAGTGGCCCCACGGGAGCCCCTAGCACAGATACGCAGTATTTT.

The chain employs TRBV24-1 and TRBJ2-3; 8 positions agree with TRBD2. CDR3 size: 15 residues. V dropped 10 bases and J dropped 3; count of bases not matched to a gene: 11. Germline CDR1 reads KGHDR; CDR2 reads SFDVKD. CDR3 region: CATEILAEGTDTQYF. In nucleotides, the CDR3 is TGTGCCACGGAAATACTAGCGGAGGGAACAGATACGCAGTATTTT.

The chain uses TRBV28 and TRBJ2-1; 7 bases map to TRBD2. V dropped 5 bases and J dropped 4; count of bases not matched to a gene: 11. CDR1 is MDHEN and CDR2 is SYDVKM in the germline V gene. The CDR3 consists of 16 residues. This CDR3 is CASSESGGVNYNEQFF. CDR3 nucleotide sequence: TGTGCCAGCAGTGAATCGGGGGGAGTCAATTACAATGAGCAGTTCTTC. Variable domain in full (rest from reference TRBV28 and TRBJ2-1): DVKVTQSSRYLVKRTGEKVFLECVQDMDHENMFWYRQDPGLGLRLIYFSYDVKMKEKGDIPEGYSVSREKKERFSLILESASTNQTSMYLCASSESGGVNYNEQFFGPGTRLTVL.

The chain recombines TRBV7-2 with TRBJ2-5; no reliable D call. Germline V lookup: CDR1 SGHTA, CDR2 FQGNSA. With 4 bases removed from V and 11 bases from J, the gap between germline ends came to 17 bases. The length of the CDR3 is 13 residues. CDR3: CASSSPPMDEQYF. CDR3 nucleotide sequence: TGTGCCAGCAGCTCACCTCCAATGGATGAGCAGTACTTC. The complete variable domain, with remaining parts taken from reference TRBV7-2 and TRBJ2-5, reads GAGVSQSPSNKVTEKGKDVELRCDPISGHTALYWYRQSLGQGLEFLIYFQGNSAPDKSGLPSDRFSAERTGGSVSTLTIQRTQQEDSAVYLCASSSPPMDEQYFGPGTRLLVL.

The CDR3 sequence: CAWTVEGAVYEQYF. The CDR3 coding sequence is TGTGCCTGGACTGTCGAGGGGGCCGTCTACGAGCAGTACTTC. The chain recombines TRBV30 with TRBJ2-7; 7 bases are a match to TRBD1. Germline CDR1 reads GTSNPN; CDR2 reads SVGIG (reference sequence). The CDR3 spans 14 residues. J was trimmed by 3 bases and V by 4 bases; bases with no gene match: 9.

This chain links TRBV7-2 with TRBJ2-7; TRBD2 is a possible D gene (5 bases). The end of the DNA aligns better with TRBJ2-5, so the J call may be wrong. In germline, CDR1 is SGHTA, CDR2 FQGNSA. The CDR3 sequence is 16 residues long. CDR3 sequence: CASRRYGPPSGETQYF. The CDR3 nucleotides read TGTGCCAGCAGACGCTACGGCCCTCCATCGGGGGAGACCCAGTACTTC.

J is TRBJ2-3 and V is TRBV2; D might be TRBD1 (6 bases). This CDR3 comprises 13 residues. The germline gives CDR1 SNHLY, CDR2 FYNNEI. V lost 7 bases and J 5 bases, leaving 13 bases between the germline ends. The CDR3 coding sequence is TGTGCCAGCACAGGGGACAATGAAGATACGCAGTATTTT. Translated: CASTGDNEDTQYF.

The chain joins TRBV29-1 to TRBJ1-2; perhaps TRBD1 as D (6 bases). CDR1 SQVTM and CDR2 ANQGSEA come from the germline V gene. The CDR3 extends over 11 amino acids. Trimming pared 5 bases from V and 4 bases from J, leaving 8 bases between. For the CDR3, the DNA is TGCAGCGTTCCGGGGGCCTATGGCTACACCTTC. Protein product: CSVPGAYGYTF.

The chain carries TRBV7-2 and TRBJ2-1; D might be TRBD1 or TRBD2, each matching 6 bases. The germline V gene encodes CDR1 SGHTA and CDR2 FQGNSA. V dropped 4 bases and J dropped 7 bases, with 17 bases sitting between them. The CDR3 covers 15 residues. This CDR3 is CASSWGARSQNEQFF. DNA of the CDR3: TGTGCCAGCAGCTGGGGGGCGAGAAGCCAAAATGAGCAGTTCTTC.

To note about this clonotype: A much larger clonotype is one base distant, so this may be a read error. The V call is TRBV29-1, the J call TRBJ2-1, with 7 bases aligning to TRBD2. CDR1 is SQVTM, CDR2 ANQGSEA, per germline. V was clipped by 4 bases and J by 4 bases; unmatched bases: 7. CDR3 length: 14 amino acids. Here the CDR3 DNA reads TGCAGCGTTGCTCGACGAGCGGGATACAATGAGCAGTTCTTC. Amino acids: CSVARRAGYNEQFF.

The chain carries TRBV9 and TRBJ2-3; 8 positions match TRBD2. Per germline, CDR1 SGDLS and CDR2 YYNGEE. V lost 0 bases to trimming and J lost 6 bases; unmatched junction nucleotides: 9. This CDR3 contains 16 residues. The CDR3 DNA reads as TGTGCCAGCAGCGTAGTTAACGGGAGGGCCGGGGATACGCAGTATTTT. This codes for CASSVVNGRAGDTQYF.

The table lists this clonotype with a few counts. The gene calls are TRBV28 and TRBJ2-3, with 8 positions matching TRBD1. The CDR3 has 16 residues. The V gene's germline CDR1 is MDHEN and CDR2 SYDVKM. V shed 6 bases and J 0 bases; nucleotides not matched to a gene: 8. The CDR3 region is CASRPSGQVSTDTQYF. The CDR3 DNA reads TGTGCCAGCAGACCCTCGGGACAGGTCAGCACAGATACGCAGTATTTT. Supplemented by reference TRBV28 and TRBJ2-3, the full variable domain reads DVKVTQSSRYLVKRTGEKVFLECVQDMDHENMFWYRQDPGLGLRLIYFSYDVKMKEKGDIPEGYSVSREKKERFSLILESASTNQTSMYLCASRPSGQVSTDTQYFGPGTRLTVL.

The genes are TRBV29-1 and TRBJ1-1, with D hard to call. V was trimmed by 6 bases and J by 0 bases, leaving 11 bases between them. Germline V gene sequence: CDR1 SQVTM, CDR2 ANQGSEA. This CDR3 comprises 13 residues. The CDR3 is CSVLDTLNTEAFF. The CDR3 DNA reads TGCAGCGTCCTAGACACCCTGAACACTGAAGCTTTCTTT.